This T cell receptor (beta chain) appears in the sequencing data of a study of OX40 agonist ivuxolimab in advanced cancers. Germline V gene lookup returns CDR1 SQVTM and CDR2 ANQGSEA. The J segment lost 7 bases and the V segment lost 6 bases, leaving 7 bases of the junction unmatched. The CDR3 spans 13 residues. Excluded were patients having autoimmune disease history or systemic immunosuppression. Study-wide results and caveats: Averaged across samples, CD8+ T cells carried more expanded clones than CD4+ did. At 0.1 to 3.0 mg/kg and by week 6, CD4+ and CD8+ T cells in the blood had expanded clonally.

Profiling relied on immunoSEQ multiplex PCR, and the TCRdb table lists in-frame clones only, not all of them. The table has approximately 82,000 clones, roughly 92% seen once. This clone has only one observation. No antigen is known for it. The receptor's source is an adult with an advanced solid tumor such as melanoma, head and neck, liver or kidney cancer. The sequenced sample was CD4+ or CD8+ T cells sorted from blood, obtained in a trial of the OX40 agonist ivuxolimab. This rearrangement joins TRBV29-1 to TRBJ2-1; 9 nucleotides match TRBD1. The CDR3, as DNA: TGCAGCGTACCGGGACAGGGTGGAAATGAGCAGTTCTTC. It translates to CSVPGQGGNEQFF.